A single TCR beta chain is shown here with its context. This record belongs to a study of shared clonotypes between healthy human individuals. CDR1 and CDR2 from the germline V gene are MNHNY and SVGAGI (reference sequence). The CDR3 is 16 amino acids. Trimming pared 2 bases from V and 4 bases from J, leaving 17 bases between. Data came from immunoSEQ multiplex PCR; TCRdb stores just in-frame clones and leaves some out. The table has 1 million to 1.3 million clones, about four fifths seen once. The chain is built from TRBV6-6 and TRBJ1-2; no reliable D call. This sequence originates from a man in his late teens or twenties in good health. Some clones in this sample may be carry-over from other donors' samples. The sequenced material came from memory CD4+ T cells from PBMCs. Stated subset: CD45RA-negative fraction. DNA of the CDR3: TGTGCCAGCAGTTACCACCTGGGGAAAGGGTCCTATGGCTACACCTTC. Residues: CASSYHLGKGSYGYTF.